This TCR beta chain was sequenced for a study of cytomegalovirus exposure and HLA in healthy donors. Use of 60 Vbeta and 13 Jbeta primers characterized the PCR. Here immunoSEQ multiplex PCR was the method, and the copy in TCRdb shows in-frame clones only, minus some. This sample has 100,000 to 120,000 clones, with roughly 84% found just once. This clone came up a few times. Germline CDR1 reads ENHRY; CDR2 reads SYGVKD. The V end lost 0 bases, the J end lost 7 bases, and 12 bases lay between the germline ends. This CDR3 is 14 amino acids long. The chain recombines TRBV10-3 with TRBJ1-2, with D uncertain. This clonotype was sampled from a man younger than 40 in good health and CMV-seropositive. Sequencing used PBMCs. The CDR3 spells CAISESSQNGGYTF. In nucleotides, the CDR3 is TGTGCCATCAGTGAGTCGTCACAGAATGGTGGCTACACCTTC.